These 31 T cell receptor beta chains share one sample of origin, sequenced in a study of blood T cells in healthy people across ages. A J-beta primer mix and a sample-barcoded 5' primer were used in a second PCR of roughly 6 to 11 cycles. TCRdb reprocessed the 5' RACE reads with MiXCR, giving one entry per CDR3 protein. The sample comprises over a million distinct CDR3 sequences, roughly two fifths of which are singletons, and more than 4% rests with the top ten. Material for sequencing was blood. Source of these receptors: a woman under 30 in good health.

The V and J genes are TRBV20-1 and TRBJ2-1; D unclear. Germline lookup yields CDR1 DFQATT and CDR2 SNEGSKA (reference sequence). V dropped 1 base and J dropped 5 bases, with 9 bases sitting between them. The CDR3 loop spans 13 amino acids. The CDR3 protein is CSARAPRHNEQFF. The CDR3 DNA reads as TGCAGTGCTAGAGCCCCACGACACAATGAGCAGTTCTTC.

CDR3 sequence reads: CSAGTRGGPNYNEQFF. The CDR3 coding sequence is TGCAGTGCTGGTACTCGGGGGGGCCCCAACTACAATGAGCAGTTCTTC. The J gene is TRBJ2-1, the V gene TRBV20-1; 8 bases map to TRBD2. CDR1 is DFQATT and CDR2 is SNEGSKA in the germline V gene (reference sequence). J lost 3 bases, V lost 5 bases, and 12 bases had no gene match. The CDR3 runs to 16 residues.

This CDR3 is CAISEASSYNEQFF. The CDR3 bases are TGTGCCATCAGTGAGGCTAGCTCCTACAATGAGCAGTTCTTC. The chain employs TRBV10-3 and TRBJ2-1, with D uncertain. Germline V lookup: CDR1 ENHRY, CDR2 SYGVKD. V was clipped by 2 bases and J by 0 bases, with 5 bases between them. This CDR3 spans 14 amino acids.

This rearrangement joins TRBV7-2 to TRBJ2-5; no definite D call. Germline V gene lookup returns CDR1 SGHTA and CDR2 FQGNSA. The CDR3 covers 14 residues. V was cut by 1 base and J by 11 bases, with 17 bases left in between. The CDR3 region is CASSLVRHRYGQYF. The CDR3 DNA reads as TGTGCCAGCAGCTTAGTACGGCATCGCTACGGGCAGTACTTC.

As concerns this clonotype: One end of the junction fails to match germline, which may point to a read error. The rearrangement links TRBV5-1 to TRBJ2-6, with 9 bases identical to TRBD1. Looked up from germline, CDR1 is SGHRS and CDR2 is YFSETQ. This CDR3 contains 18 residues. CDR3 region: CASSFLGQGSSGVNVLTF. CDR3 DNA: TGCGCCAGCAGCTTTCTGGGACAGGGAAGCTCTGGGGTCAACGTCCTGACTTTC. Full variable domain (missing parts from reference TRBV5-1 and TRBJ2-6): KAGVTQTPRYLIKTRGQQVTLSCSPISGHRSVSWYQQTPGQGLQFLFEYFSETQRNKGNFPGRFSGRQFSNSRSEMNVSTLELGDSALYLCASSFLGQGSSGVNVLTFGAGSRLTVL.

The V call is TRBV9, the J call TRBJ1-5; weak D call: TRBD1 (5 bases). The CDR3 is 15 residues long. Trimming shortened V by 3 bases and J by 0 bases, and 10 bases separated the two germline ends. Germline values: CDR1 SGDLS, CDR2 YYNGEE. As DNA, the CDR3 is TGTGCCAGCAGCGCGGGACTTAATAGCAATCAGCCCCAGCATTTT. Encoded protein: CASSAGLNSNQPQHF.

This chain joins TRBV4-3 and TRBJ1-2; D is possibly TRBD1 (5 bases). V was cut by 1 base and J by 4 bases, with 19 bases left in between. Germline V gene lookup returns CDR1 LGHNA and CDR2 YSLEER. CDR3 length: 17 amino acids. CDR3 region: CASSQVQGPTAPYGYTF. As DNA, the CDR3 is TGCGCCAGCAGCCAAGTTCAGGGACCCACGGCCCCCTATGGCTACACCTTC.

The table lists this clonotype with a few counts. The chain uses TRBV9 and TRBJ2-3; D unclear. Germline V gives CDR1 SGDLS, CDR2 YYNGEE. V was pared by 0 bases and J by 4 bases, with 12 bases between. The CDR3 extends over 15 amino acids. The CDR3 is CASSVVTDSADTQYF. For the CDR3, the DNA is TGTGCCAGCAGCGTAGTAACCGACTCAGCAGATACGCAGTATTTT.

Of note for this clonotype: The junction differs from germline at one of its ends, possibly a read error. DNA of the CDR3: TGTGCCAGCTCACCCAAAGGGTTTGTGAACACTAAAGCTTTCTTT. Amino acids: CASSPKGFVNTKAFF. This chain joins TRBV18 and TRBJ1-1, with unresolved D. The CDR3 is 15 residues long. Germline V gene data show CDR1 as KGHSH and CDR2 as LQKENI. Complete variable domain (other parts from reference TRBV18 and TRBJ1-1): NAGVMQNPRHLVRRRGQEARLRCSPMKGHSHVYWYRQLPEEGLKFMVYLQKENIIDESGMPKERFSAEFPKEGPSILRIQQVVRGDSAAYFCASSPKGFVNTKAFFGQGTRLTVV.

The sample holds many counts of this clonotype. The chain combines TRBV11-3 with TRBJ2-7; D unresolved. V lost 1 base, J lost 4 bases, and 11 bases lay in between. Germline V lookup: CDR1 SGHNT, CDR2 YENEEA. The length of the CDR3 is 14 residues. CDR3 in DNA: TGTGCCAGCAGCTTAGGAGGTGACCTTTACGAGCAGTACTTC. Amino acids: CASSLGGDLYEQYF.

This clonotype appeared many times. The chain joins TRBV12-3 or TRBV12-4 to TRBJ2-5; D is ambiguous. V was trimmed by 5 bases and J by 0 bases, leaving 13 bases between them. This CDR3 comprises 15 residues. The CDR3 coding sequence is TGTGCCAGCAGTCCTTTCGGACGGAACCAAGAGACCCAGTACTTC. This sequence encodes CASSPFGRNQETQYF.

This sequence joins TRBV20-1 and TRBJ1-2; D is possibly TRBD1 (6 bases). Per the germline V gene, CDR1 is DFQATT and CDR2 is SNEGSKA (reference sequence). Trimming shortened V by 5 bases and J by 5 bases, and 18 bases separated the two germline ends. This CDR3 is 14 amino acids long. The CDR3 region is CSAQLQGSGYGYTF. DNA of the CDR3: TGCAGTGCTCAGCTACAGGGTTCAGGGTATGGCTACACCTTC.

The gene calls are TRBV5-4 and TRBJ1-1; tentative D call: TRBD1 (5 bases). Deletions cut 6 bases from V and 7 bases from J, with 19 bases between. Per the germline V gene, CDR1 is SGHNT and CDR2 is YYREEE (reference sequence). The CDR3 is 14 residues long. Here the CDR3 reads CASTFRTRNDEAFF. The CDR3 region has the DNA TGTGCCAGCACCTTCCGGACACGGAACGATGAAGCTTTCTTT.

This chain links TRBV20-1 with TRBJ2-7; the D gene is possibly TRBD2 (6 bases). The V end was cut by 4 bases, the J end by 4 bases, with 11 bases between. CDR3 length equals 12 residues. Germline loops: CDR1 DFQATT, CDR2 SNEGSKA (reference sequence). The CDR3 loop is CSATGAGYEQYF. DNA for the CDR3: TGCAGTGCTACCGGAGCGGGTTACGAGCAGTACTTC.

This rearrangement joins TRBV29-1 to TRBJ2-3, with D possibly TRBD2 on 6 matching bases. V was pared by 5 bases and J by 0 bases, with 18 bases between. Germline CDR1 reads SQVTM; CDR2 reads ANQGSEA. The CDR3 sequence is 16 residues long. The CDR3 region is CSVPTRGSRSTDTQYF. The CDR3, as DNA: TGCAGCGTTCCGACTAGGGGTAGCAGGAGCACAGATACGCAGTATTTT.

This clonotype was found a few times. V is TRBV7-7 and J is TRBJ2-1; a possible D gene is TRBD1 (7 bases). CDR3 length: 15 residues. Germline V lookup: CDR1 SSHAT, CDR2 FNYEAQ (reference sequence). CDR3 loop: CASSLLAGQYNEQFF. DNA of the CDR3: TGTGCTAGCTCACTTCTGGCGGGACAGTACAATGAGCAGTTCTTC.

This clonotype has only one observation. The chain uses TRBV6-2 or TRBV6-3 and TRBJ1-1, with a possible D match to TRBD1 (6 bases). This CDR3 region has 14 residues. The V end was cut by 2 bases, the J end by 5 bases, with 12 bases between. CDR1 is MNHEY and CDR2 is SVGEGT in the germline V gene. The CDR3 loop reads CASSYNRVGTEAFF. In nucleotides, the CDR3 is TGTGCCAGCAGTTACAACAGGGTCGGAACTGAAGCTTTCTTT.

As to this clonotype: The junction and the germline gene differ at one end; a read error may be behind it. The chain employs TRBV7-9 and TRBJ2-7, with 8 bases aligning to TRBD2. The CDR3 consists of 15 residues. From germline, CDR1 is SEHNR and CDR2 FQNEAQ (reference sequence). CDR3 DNA: TGTGCCAGCAGCTTAGAGCGGGGGTACTCCTACGGGCAGTACTTC. Protein product: CASSLERGYSYGQYF. Supplemented by reference TRBV7-9 and TRBJ2-7, the full variable domain reads DTGVSQNPRHKITKRGQNVTFRCDPISEHNRLYWYRQTLGQGPEFLTYFQNEAQLEKSRLLSDRFSAERPKGSFSTLEIQRTEQGDSAMYLCASSLERGYSYGQYFGPGTRLTVT.

Turning to this clonotype: An end of the junction differs from the germline gene, which may be a read error. V and J are TRBV29-1 and TRBJ2-7, with D maybe TRBD2 (6 bases). Germline CDR1 and CDR2: SQVTM and ANQGSEA. There are 14 residues in the CDR3. The CDR3, as DNA: TGCAGCGTCGAAGGAGGAGGGAGCTCCTACGAGCAGTACTTC. Encoded protein: CSVEGGGSSYEQYF.

The V and J genes are TRBV20-1 and TRBJ1-2; D unresolved. Per germline, CDR1 DFQATT and CDR2 SNEGSKA (reference sequence). V dropped 0 bases and J dropped 0 bases, with 8 bases sitting between them. The CDR3 loop spans 14 amino acids. The CDR3 bases are TGCAGTGCTAGAGATACAGCCTCTAACTATGGCTACACCTTC. It encodes CSARDTASNYGYTF.

This clonotype was seen a few times. The chain employs TRBV7-9 and TRBJ1-2, with D tentatively TRBD1 (6 bases). CDR1 is SEHNR and CDR2 is FQNEAQ in the germline V gene (reference sequence). The CDR3 extends over 11 amino acids. V was pared by 5 bases and J by 12 bases, with 13 bases between. CDR3 nucleotides: TGTGCCAGCAGCCTTACTACAGGGAACACCTTC. Its translation is CASSLTTGNTF. Full variable domain (rest looked up from reference TRBV7-9 and TRBJ1-2): DTGVSQNPRHKITKRGQNVTFRCDPISEHNRLYWYRQTLGQGPEFLTYFQNEAQLEKSRLLSDRFSAERPKGSFSTLEIQRTEQGDSAMYLCASSLTTGNTFGSGTRLTVV.

This chain links TRBV5-1 with TRBJ2-2; D might be TRBD1 (6 bases). The CDR3 length is 15 residues. Trimming removed 2 bases from V and 4 bases from J, with 12 bases in between. From germline, CDR1 is SGHRS and CDR2 YFSETQ. DNA for the CDR3: TGCGCCAGCAGCTTCCTTCAGGGGACCACCGGGGAGCTGTTTTTT. Protein: CASSFLQGTTGELFF.

The V call is TRBV13, the J call TRBJ2-4; 13 nucleotides line up with TRBD2. The DNA end is more similar to TRBJ2-7, so the J call may be wrong. This CDR3 spans 17 amino acids. Germline V gives CDR1 PRHDT, CDR2 FYEKMQ (reference sequence). The CDR3 region has the DNA TGTGCCAGCAGCTTAGGCACTAGCGGGAGGGCCGGGTACGAGCAGTACTTC. It yields the protein CASSLGTSGRAGYEQYF.

CDR3 in amino acids: CSVDGPGNQPQHF. CDR3 bases: TGCAGCGTTGATGGGCCAGGCAATCAGCCCCAGCATTTT. The chain carries TRBV29-1 and TRBJ1-5; D unclear. The length of the CDR3 is 13 residues. The V gene's germline CDR1 is SQVTM and CDR2 ANQGSEA. The V and J ends lost 3 bases and 2 bases respectively, with 8 bases between them. Full variable domain (missing parts from reference TRBV29-1 and TRBJ1-5): SAVISQKPSRDICQRGTSLTIQCQVDSQVTMMFWYRQQPGQSLTLIATANQGSEATYESGFVIDKFPISRPNLTFSTLTVSNMSPEDSSIYLCSVDGPGNQPQHFGDGTRLSIL.

This clonotype was found a few times. CDR3 DNA: TGTGCCAGCAAAGGGACTAGCGGACGAGATACGCAGTATTTT. Residues: CASKGTSGRDTQYF. The rearrangement links TRBV6-5 to TRBJ2-3; 11 nucleotides line up with TRBD2. V gave up 7 bases and J gave up 5 bases; unmatched junction bases: 5. This CDR3 spans 14 amino acids. Per germline, CDR1 MNHEY and CDR2 SVGAGI.

This clonotype came up a few times. In DNA form, the CDR3 reads TGCAGTGCTAGAGAGGGACAAGACCACCTCTATGGCTACACCTTC. Protein: CSAREGQDHLYGYTF. V gene TRBV20-1 combines with J gene TRBJ1-2; perhaps TRBD1 as D (6 bases). Per germline, CDR1 DFQATT and CDR2 SNEGSKA (reference sequence). The CDR3 consists of 15 residues. With 0 bases removed from V and 4 bases from J, the gap between germline ends came to 15 bases.

Only a few counts were recorded for this clonotype. This chain joins TRBV10-3 and TRBJ1-2; 8 nucleotides align to TRBD1. V lost 8 bases and J lost 2; bases outside the gene matches: 10. The germline gives CDR1 ENHRY, CDR2 SYGVKD. This CDR3 is 15 amino acids long. CDR3 protein: CAISPGAGGNYGYTF. CDR3 bases: TGTGCCATCTCCCCAGGGGCAGGGGGCAACTATGGCTACACCTTC.

This chain's CDR3 is CASNHLLSGSNQPQHF. CDR3 nucleotides: TGTGCCAGCAATCATCTCCTTTCTGGTAGCAATCAGCCCCAGCATTTT. This chain links TRBV6-1 with TRBJ1-5; D remains ambiguous. The CDR3 length is 16 residues. V dropped 7 bases and J dropped 0 bases, with 16 bases sitting between them. Germline-derived CDR1 and CDR2 are MNHNS and SASEGT.

This clonotype has just a few counts. The genes are TRBV20-1 and TRBJ2-7, with TRBD2 identical over 10 bases. CDR3 length: 16 residues. The trim removed 1 base at V and 0 bases at J, leaving 6 bases unmatched. Germline V lookup: CDR1 DFQATT, CDR2 SNEGSKA (reference sequence). The CDR3 region is CSARGLAGDFSYEQYF. For the CDR3, the DNA is TGCAGTGCTAGAGGTCTAGCGGGAGACTTCTCCTACGAGCAGTACTTC.

CDR3 sequence reads: CASSLSGQRRSYNSPLHF. CDR3 bases: TGCGCCAGCAGCTTGTCAGGACAGCGACGCTCCTATAATTCACCCCTCCACTTT. The rearrangement links TRBV5-1 to TRBJ1-6; TRBD1 might be the D (6 bases). V lost 1 base and J 0 bases, leaving 14 bases between the germline ends. This CDR3 has 18 amino acids. Germline loops: CDR1 SGHRS, CDR2 YFSETQ.

This clonotype has a handful of counts. V usage is TRBV18 and J usage is TRBJ2-5, with D possibly matching TRBD2 (5 bases). The germline V gene encodes CDR1 KGHSH and CDR2 LQKENI. CDR3 length equals 14 residues. V was shortened by 2 bases and J by 11 bases, with 18 bases between the two germline ends. In DNA form, the CDR3 reads TGTGCCAGCTCACCAAGGCTAGCCTACAATGAGCAGTACTTC. Translation: CASSPRLAYNEQYF.